These 20 T cell receptor beta chains were sequenced from one sample in a study of T cells in Graves' hyperthyroidism and ophthalmopathy. Amplification targeted TCR beta CDR3 regions from RNA transcripts. The study used the HTBI primer set for a first-round RT-PCR of the TCR CDR3. TCRdb processed the multiplex PCR reads anew with MiXCR; each CDR3 protein has one entry. The sample lists 750,000 to 950,000 distinct CDR3 sequences, 35% to 40% occurring once. The sample was blood. These receptor sequences come from a man younger than 35 with Graves' hyperthyroidism.

The chain links TRBV2 to TRBJ2-7, with D possibly called TRBD1 or TRBD2 (5 bases each). The germline gives CDR1 SNHLY, CDR2 FYNNEI. The CDR3 loop spans 15 amino acids. The V and J ends lost 6 bases and 2 bases respectively, with 17 bases between them. As DNA, the CDR3 is TGTGCCAGCAGCCCTAAGTCCAGGGACCCCTACGAGCAGTACTTC. The encoded protein is CASSPKSRDPYEQYF.

V gene TRBV20-1 combines with J gene TRBJ2-3, with a tentative D call TRBD2 (6 bases). The CDR3 runs 15 residues. Germline V lookup: CDR1 DFQATT, CDR2 SNEGSKA (reference sequence). Trimming removed 6 bases from V and 5 bases from J, with 21 bases in between. Written as DNA, the CDR3 is TGCAGTGCCGCCGTGGGTGCGGGATGGGGAGATACGCAGTATTTT. Its translation is CSAAVGAGWGDTQYF.

V is TRBV12-3 or TRBV12-4 and J is TRBJ1-1, with 8 bases that match TRBD1. The CDR3 runs to 16 residues. The V and J ends lost 4 bases and 2 bases, in that order; junction bases with no gene match: 9. CDR3 DNA: TGTGCCAGCAGTTCGACAGGGGTTCGCACTAACACTGAAGCTTTCTTT. It yields the protein CASSSTGVRTNTEAFF.

This clonotype was observed at least ten times. The chain links TRBV29-1 to TRBJ1-2; 7 nucleotides align to TRBD1. This CDR3 has 14 amino acids. The germline CDR1 and CDR2 sequences are SQVTM and ANQGSEA. Germline trimming cut 0 bases from V and 4 bases from J; bases unmatched to any gene: 5. The CDR3 DNA sequence: TGCAGCGTTGAAGATCAGGGGGGTGGCTATGGCTACACCTTC. It translates to CSVEDQGGGYGYTF.

CDR3 nucleotides: TGTGCCAGCAGTCATCGGCGGGAGGATCCCGCGAACACCGGGGAGCTGTTTTTT. Translating it yields CASSHRREDPANTGELFF. The gene calls are TRBV2 and TRBJ2-2; 8 nucleotides match TRBD2. V shed 5 bases and J 0 bases; nucleotides not matched to a gene: 11. In germline, CDR1 is SNHLY, CDR2 FYNNEI. CDR3 length equals 18 residues.

This clonotype appeared once. V usage is TRBV7-8 and J usage is TRBJ1-4; D is unclear. From germline, CDR1 is SGHVS and CDR2 FQNEAQ. V was cut by 0 bases and J by 7 bases, with 6 bases left in between. The CDR3 loop spans 13 amino acids. The CDR3 region has the DNA TGTGCCAGCAGCTTAGCGACCGGTGAAAAACTGTTTTTT. Translation: CASSLATGEKLFF.

This rearrangement joins TRBV6-1 to TRBJ1-1; D remains unclear. Germline assignment: CDR1 MNHNS and CDR2 SASEGT. This CDR3 has 14 residues. V was trimmed by 8 bases and J by 2 bases, leaving 15 bases between them. CDR3 bases: TGTGCCAGCGCCAATCAACAGACTAACACTGAAGCTTTCTTT. Its translation is CASANQQTNTEAFF.

The chain has TRBV13 and TRBJ1-4; possibly TRBD1 for D (6 bases). Trimming pared 5 bases from V and 7 bases from J, leaving 14 bases between. Germline V CDR1 and CDR2: PRHDT, FYEKMQ (reference sequence). The CDR3 covers 14 residues. The CDR3 DNA sequence: TGTGCCAGCAGCCACAGGGTAGAAGGTGAAAAACTGTTTTTT. Its translation: CASSHRVEGEKLFF.

At least ten counts were recorded for this clonotype. The chain is built from TRBV10-3 and TRBJ1-6, with D possibly TRBD1 on 5 matching bases. The CDR3 runs to 14 residues. CDR1 and CDR2 (germline): ENHRY, SYGVKD. V lost 4 bases and J 9 bases, leaving 13 bases between the germline ends. CDR3 amino acids: CAISGVGVGSPLHF. The CDR3 region has the DNA TGTGCCATCAGTGGGGTAGGGGTCGGTTCACCCCTCCACTTT.

This clonotype was picked up many times. J is TRBJ1-1 and V is TRBV9; D unclear. The germline V gene has CDR1 SGDLS and CDR2 YYNGEE. The CDR3 covers 14 residues. Trimming shortened V by 2 bases and J by 1 base, and 9 bases separated the two germline ends. The CDR3, as DNA: TGTGCCAGCAGCGTTTCCGGGCAGAACACTGAAGCTTTCTTT. The encoded protein is CASSVSGQNTEAFF.

This clonotype was picked up a small number of times. The chain has TRBV3-1 and TRBJ1-1, with 9 nucleotides matching TRBD1. Germline lookup yields CDR1 LGHDT and CDR2 YNNKEL (reference sequence). CDR3 length: 15 residues. Losses at the gene ends were 4 bases for V and 3 bases for J; bases not matched to a gene: 6. The CDR3 protein is CASSRTGGWDTEAFF. The DNA for the CDR3 is TGTGCCAGCAGCCGTACAGGGGGCTGGGACACTGAAGCTTTCTTT.

This clonotype was counted many times. V usage is TRBV7-9 and J usage is TRBJ1-6, with 7 bases matching TRBD1. CDR1 SEHNR and CDR2 FQNEAQ come from the germline V gene (reference sequence). V dropped 5 bases and J dropped 6; count of bases not matched to a gene: 4. This CDR3 has 14 residues. Written as DNA, the CDR3 is TGTGCCAGCAGCAGGGACAGCGGTAATTCACCCCTCCACTTT. This translates into CASSRDSGNSPLHF.

The chain joins TRBV9 to TRBJ1-2, with 9 bases fitting TRBD1. The CDR3 has 17 amino acids. The germline V gene has CDR1 SGDLS and CDR2 YYNGEE. V shed 1 base and J 2 bases; nucleotides not matched to a gene: 9. CDR3 DNA: TGTGCCAGCAGCGTATCGGGACAGGGCCCACCCAACTATGGCTACACCTTC. Amino acid sequence: CASSVSGQGPPNYGYTF.

The V and J genes are TRBV4-1 and TRBJ2-2; D gene uncertain. The CDR3 is made up of 13 amino acids. The germline V and J ends were trimmed by 0 bases and 5 bases, with 4 bases remaining between them. Per germline, CDR1 MGHRA and CDR2 YSYEKL. This CDR3 reads CASSQDMTGELFF. In DNA form, the CDR3 reads TGCGCCAGCAGCCAAGATATGACCGGGGAGCTGTTTTTT.

There are many counts of this clonotype. The chain couples TRBV5-1 to TRBJ1-1; no reliable D call. Deletions cut 0 bases from V and 4 bases from J, with 10 bases between. The germline V gene encodes CDR1 SGHRS and CDR2 YFSETQ. This CDR3 comprises 14 residues. The CDR3: CASSLDLDVTEAFF. The CDR3 nucleotides are TGCGCCAGCAGCTTGGATTTAGATGTCACTGAAGCTTTCTTT.

As DNA, the CDR3 is TGCGCCAGCAGCTTCGCGGCTTCGGGAGTGCAGTACTTC. It specifies CASSFAASGVQYF. The chain employs TRBV5-1 and TRBJ2-7; D is possibly TRBD2 (6 bases). V lost 2 bases and J 9 bases, leaving 15 bases between the germline ends. The CDR3 totals 13 residues. Germline V lookup: CDR1 SGHRS, CDR2 YFSETQ.

This clonotype was found a few times. The chain employs TRBV20-1 and TRBJ2-5, with 11 nucleotides matching TRBD2. V lost 6 bases and J lost 5; bases outside the gene matches: 11. Germline CDR1 and CDR2: DFQATT and SNEGSKA (reference sequence). CDR3 length: 15 residues. As DNA, the CDR3 is TGCAGTGCAACGGCTCTAGCGGGAGGAGGGGAGACCCAGTACTTC. As protein: CSATALAGGGETQYF.

This clonotype was counted only a few times. V and J are TRBV19 and TRBJ2-5, with 7 bases matching TRBD2. Looked up from germline, CDR1 is LNHDA and CDR2 is SQIVND (reference sequence). The CDR3 is 15 amino acids. Trimming at V came to 2 bases and at J to 1 base, leaving 4 bases not matched to a gene. CDR3 coding DNA: TGTGCCAGTAGTATATTAGCGGGTCCCCAAGAGACCCAGTACTTC. Its protein product is CASSILAGPQETQYF.

J is TRBJ2-7 and V is TRBV9; D is unresolved. The germline V gene encodes CDR1 SGDLS and CDR2 YYNGEE. This CDR3 has 14 amino acids. V gave up 2 bases and J gave up 7 bases, with 16 bases separating them. The CDR3 protein is CASSVDPALEEQYF. CDR3 coding DNA: TGTGCCAGCAGCGTGGACCCAGCCCTTGAGGAGCAGTACTTC.

In its sample, this clonotype was seen a few times. The rearrangement joins TRBV2 to TRBJ1-4, with D perhaps TRBD1 (5 bases). V dropped 6 bases and J dropped 6 bases, with 14 bases sitting between them. CDR3 length: 14 residues. Germline V gives CDR1 SNHLY, CDR2 FYNNEI. The CDR3 region has the DNA TGTGCCAGCAGCCAAGCGAGGGGAGATGAAAAACTGTTTTTT. Translating it yields CASSQARGDEKLFF.